Following are 31 T cell receptor beta chains from one sample sequenced in a study of blood T cells in healthy people across ages. The authors ran a second PCR of 7 to 11 cycles using a sample-barcoded 5' primer and a J-beta primer mix. One entry per CDR3 protein results from TCRdb running MiXCR on the 5' RACE reads. The table lists some 1,500,000 distinct CDR3 sequences, less than 45% of them singletons. Sequencing was carried out using blood. The receptors here all came from a woman younger than 35 in good health.

About this clonotype: Relative to the germline gene, one junction end is altered; a read error may explain this. The chain employs TRBV9 and TRBJ2-7; D is ambiguous. Germline V gene sequence: CDR1 SGDLS, CDR2 YYNGEE. The CDR3 spans 13 residues. Here the CDR3 reads CASSNPLSHEQYF. The DNA for the CDR3 is TGTGCCAGCAGCAACCCTCTCTCCCACGAGCAGTACTTC.

This clonotype was counted between two and nine times. The chain carries TRBV30 and TRBJ2-7; 9 bases match TRBD1. Germline trimming cut 1 base from V and 2 bases from J; bases unmatched to any gene: 6. The V gene's germline CDR1 is GTSNPN and CDR2 SVGIG (reference sequence). CDR3 length: 15 amino acids. The CDR3 DNA reads TGTGCCTGGAGTGCGGGGACAGGGAGAACCTACGAGCAGTACTTC. As protein: CAWSAGTGRTYEQYF.

This clonotype was seen only once. The chain employs TRBV14 and TRBJ1-1; D call uncertain. Germline V gives CDR1 SGHDN, CDR2 FVKESK. The ends were cut back, 3 bases at V and 7 bases at J, with 9 bases in the middle. This CDR3 region has 12 residues. CDR3 protein: CASSQGWLEAFF. In DNA form, the CDR3 reads TGTGCCAGCAGCCAGGGTTGGCTTGAAGCTTTCTTT.

This clonotype occurred a few times. The chain employs TRBV7-2 and TRBJ1-5; D is possibly TRBD1 (6 bases). V gave up 5 bases and J gave up 0 bases, with 14 bases separating them. Germline V gene lookup returns CDR1 SGHTA and CDR2 FQGNSA. CDR3 length: 16 residues. The CDR3 region has the DNA TGTGCCAGCAGCATGCGACAGGTTTATAGCAATCAGCCCCAGCATTTT. As protein: CASSMRQVYSNQPQHF.

V and J are TRBV6-5 and TRBJ1-6, with D maybe TRBD1 (5 bases). Germline CDR1 reads MNHEY; CDR2 reads SVGAGI. Between the trimmed V and J ends, which lost 0 bases and 7 bases, there was a span of 16 bases. This CDR3 has 17 amino acids. CDR3 sequence (DNA): TGTGCCAGCAGTTACTCGAATCAGGGTGCGGGAAATTCACCCCTCCACTTT. Its translation is CASSYSNQGAGNSPLHF.

The chain recombines TRBV6-5 with TRBJ1-4; D is unresolved. In germline, CDR1 is MNHEY, CDR2 SVGAGI. V was clipped by 0 bases and J by 8 bases, with 10 bases between them. The CDR3 length is 14 residues. CDR3 protein: CASSYSRAGEKLFF. The CDR3, as DNA: TGTGCCAGCAGTTACTCCCGAGCCGGCGAAAAACTGTTTTTT.

The rearrangement joins TRBV7-2 to TRBJ1-1, with D unresolved. CDR3 length: 12 residues. With 5 bases removed from V and 7 bases from J, the gap between germline ends came to 11 bases. Germline CDR1 and CDR2: SGHTA and FQGNSA. The CDR3 coding sequence is TGTGCCAGCAGCCCGAGCAAGTTTGAAGCTTTCTTT. It yields the protein CASSPSKFEAFF.

In this sample, this clonotype turned up a few times. The V gene is TRBV7-9, the J gene TRBJ2-6, with D perhaps TRBD1 (7 bases). The germline V and J ends were trimmed by 2 bases and 2 bases, with 13 bases remaining between them. CDR1 and CDR2 from the germline V gene are SEHNR and FQNEAQ (reference sequence). The CDR3 sequence is 17 residues long. This CDR3 reads CASSLLTGEAGANVLTF. Here the CDR3 DNA reads TGTGCCAGCAGCTTACTCACAGGGGAGGCTGGGGCCAACGTCCTGACTTTC.

This clonotype appeared a few times. This chain joins TRBV24-1 and TRBJ1-2, with D uncertain. The CDR3 has 13 amino acids. Germline CDR1 reads KGHDR; CDR2 reads SFDVKD. The germline V and J ends were trimmed by 6 bases and 8 bases, with 15 bases remaining between them. Here the CDR3 reads CATSSSEWSGYTF. CDR3 DNA: TGTGCCACCAGTTCGTCAGAATGGTCCGGCTACACCTTC.

The chain couples TRBV7-2 to TRBJ1-2; D unresolved. V was cut by 1 base and J by 1 base, with 7 bases left in between. Germline assignment: CDR1 SGHTA and CDR2 FQGNSA. The CDR3 covers 14 residues. DNA of the CDR3: TGTGCCAGCAGCTTAGAACAGAGTAACTATGGCTACACCTTC. Translating it yields CASSLEQSNYGYTF.

V gene TRBV7-2 combines with J gene TRBJ2-6; no clear D. This CDR3 region has 16 residues. Germline CDR1 SGHTA, CDR2 FQGNSA. Trimming removed 1 base from V and 3 bases from J, with 10 bases in between. Here the CDR3 reads CASSLVVGLGANVLTF. The CDR3, as DNA: TGTGCCAGCAGCTTAGTGGTGGGTCTTGGGGCCAACGTCCTGACTTTC.

This clonotype was counted ten times or more. The rearrangement links TRBV27 to TRBJ2-5; possibly TRBD1 for D (6 bases). Per germline, CDR1 MNHEY and CDR2 SMNVEV (reference sequence). This CDR3 has 14 residues. The V gene lost 3 bases and the J gene lost 0 bases, with 8 bases spanning the gap. CDR3: CASSLAGDQETQYF. As DNA, the CDR3 is TGTGCCAGCAGTTTGGCAGGGGACCAAGAGACCCAGTACTTC.

V gene TRBV6-2 or TRBV6-3 combines with J gene TRBJ1-3, with D possibly being TRBD1 (5 bases). The CDR3 is 15 amino acids. The V end lost 7 bases, the J end lost 0 bases, and 13 bases lay between the germline ends. Per germline, CDR1 MNHEY and CDR2 SVGEGT. Written as DNA, the CDR3 is TGTGCCAGCAAAAAGACAGCTACCTCTGGAAACACCATATATTTT. Residues: CASKKTATSGNTIYF.

The chain has TRBV29-1 and TRBJ1-1; 11 nucleotides agree with TRBD1. With 6 bases clipped from V and 5 bases from J, the junction kept 14 bases outside the gene matches. CDR1 and CDR2 from the germline V gene are SQVTM and ANQGSEA. The CDR3 is 16 residues long. CDR3 region: CSVAYSDRGRRTEAFF. For the CDR3, the DNA is TGCAGCGTAGCTTACTCGGACAGGGGGCGACGAACTGAAGCTTTCTTT.

The V call is TRBV28, the J call TRBJ2-7; unclear D gene. The germline V gene encodes CDR1 MDHEN and CDR2 SYDVKM. V shed 4 bases and J shed 4 bases, with 8 bases lying between them. The CDR3 contains 12 residues. This CDR3 reads CASSWGRYEQYF. CDR3 nucleotides: TGTGCCAGCAGTTGGGGAAGGTACGAGCAGTACTTC.

The V call is TRBV9, the J call TRBJ1-2; D unclear. The CDR3 loop spans 14 amino acids. Deletions cut 3 bases from V and 5 bases from J, with 14 bases between. Germline V gives CDR1 SGDLS, CDR2 YYNGEE. The CDR3 DNA is TGTGCCAGCAGCGAAAGTGACTTTTCTTATGGCTACACCTTC. The encoded protein is CASSESDFSYGYTF.

A few counts support this clonotype. This chain links TRBV29-1 with TRBJ2-4; the D gene is possibly TRBD1 (5 bases). The CDR3 is 14 amino acids. The V gene lost 3 bases and the J gene lost 4 bases, with 13 bases spanning the gap. The germline gives CDR1 SQVTM, CDR2 ANQGSEA. CDR3 nucleotides: TGCAGCGTTGAGGGTCGGGCAGGGAAAAACATTCAGTACTTC. Amino acid sequence: CSVEGRAGKNIQYF.

With respect to this clonotype: At one boundary the junction diverges from the germline segment, which might be a read error. This chain connects TRBV29-1 to TRBJ2-1, with TRBD2 identical over 10 bases. Germline lookup yields CDR1 SQVTM and CDR2 ANQGSEA. The CDR3 contains 13 residues. For the CDR3, the DNA is TGCAGCATTGAGTGGACTAGCGGAATTGGGCAGTTCTTC. Amino acids: CSIEWTSGIGQFF.

V and J are TRBV11-2 and TRBJ1-2, with 7 bases matching TRBD1. CDR1 and CDR2 from the germline V gene are SGHAT and FQNNGV. There are 15 residues in the CDR3. Losses at the gene ends were 4 bases for V and 5 bases for J; bases not matched to a gene: 10. This CDR3 is CASSSSRDSSYGYTF. CDR3 in DNA: TGTGCCAGCAGCTCATCCCGGGACAGCTCGTATGGCTACACCTTC.

This clonotype appeared a few times. Written as DNA, the CDR3 is TGCGCCAGCAGCCAAGAGCAGGCCTCGTCCTCCCTTGAGCAGTTCTTC. Protein: CASSQEQASSSLEQFF. This chain connects TRBV4-3 to TRBJ2-1, with D uncertain. CDR3 length: 16 amino acids. Germline loops: CDR1 LGHNA, CDR2 YSLEER. Trimming shortened V by 0 bases and J by 9 bases, and 18 bases separated the two germline ends.

The gene calls are TRBV20-1 and TRBJ2-3; 8 bases are shared with TRBD1. Germline V gives CDR1 DFQATT, CDR2 SNEGSKA (reference sequence). The J segment lost 2 bases and the V segment lost 5 bases, leaving 6 bases of the junction unmatched. The CDR3 covers 14 residues. DNA for the CDR3: TGCAGTGCTCCCCGGCAGGGGGCCACAGATACGCAGTATTTT. This codes for CSAPRQGATDTQYF.

On this clonotype: This may stem from a read error, because a much larger clone lies one nucleotide away. The chain is built from TRBV29-1 and TRBJ2-1; 11 bases agree with TRBD2. The DNA end lines up better with TRBJ2-7; the J call may be wrong. Germline V gene lookup returns CDR1 SQVTM and CDR2 ANQGSEA. The CDR3 covers 16 residues. Here the CDR3 DNA reads TGCAGCGTTCCGACTAGCGGGGCGAGCTCCTACAATGAGCAGTACTTC. Its protein is CSVPTSGASSYNEQYF.

This clonotype has just a few counts. J is TRBJ2-3 and V is TRBV20-1; 9 positions agree with TRBD2. Germline trimming cut 3 bases from V and 3 bases from J; bases unmatched to any gene: 4. Germline V gene lookup returns CDR1 DFQATT and CDR2 SNEGSKA (reference sequence). The CDR3 is 14 amino acids. In nucleotides, the CDR3 is TGCAGTGCTAGGGAGGGACTAGCAACAGATACGCAGTATTTT. Protein sequence: CSAREGLATDTQYF.

The genes are TRBV2 and TRBJ1-5; a weak D match, TRBD1 (6 bases). Trimming took 6 bases from V and 5 from J, leaving 14 bases between them. Germline V lookup: CDR1 SNHLY, CDR2 FYNNEI. This CDR3 spans 14 amino acids. This chain's CDR3 is CASSQGTVDQPQHF. The DNA of the CDR3 is TGTGCCAGCAGCCAGGGGACGGTGGATCAGCCCCAGCATTTT.

This clonotype was observed a few times. V is TRBV7-2 and J is TRBJ2-3, with TRBD1 identical over 7 bases. Losses at the gene ends were 5 bases for V and 1 base for J; bases not matched to a gene: 9. The CDR3 loop spans 16 amino acids. The germline V gene has CDR1 SGHTA and CDR2 FQGNSA. The CDR3 DNA follows: TGTGCCAGCAGCAGGTCAGGGGGTGTCGGCACAGATACGCAGTATTTT. It encodes CASSRSGGVGTDTQYF.

The chain couples TRBV7-2 to TRBJ1-2, with a tentative D call TRBD1 (5 bases). The ends were cut back, 1 base at V and 5 bases at J, with 8 bases in the middle. In germline, CDR1 is SGHTA, CDR2 FQGNSA. This CDR3 has 13 amino acids. CDR3 coding DNA: TGTACCAGCAGCTTAGAGGGGATTTATGGCTACACCTTC. It codes for CTSSLEGIYGYTF. Drawing the rest from reference TRBV7-2 and TRBJ1-2, the complete variable domain is GAGVSQSPSNKVTEKGKDVELRCDPISGHTALYWYRQSLGQGLEFLIYFQGNSAPDKSGLPSDRFSAERTGGSVSTLTIQRTQQEDSAVYLCTSSLEGIYGYTFGSGTRLTVV.

This clonotype has more than one count but fewer than ten. The V and J genes are TRBV14 and TRBJ1-2; D gene uncertain. CDR1 and CDR2 (germline): SGHDN, FVKESK. The V gene lost 4 bases and the J gene lost 5 bases, with 11 bases spanning the gap. The CDR3 loop spans 13 amino acids. The CDR3, as DNA: TGTGCCAGCAGCCTGCAATTTGGGTATGGCTACACCTTC. The encoded protein is CASSLQFGYGYTF.

The rearrangement joins TRBV6-2 or TRBV6-3 to TRBJ1-2; D unclear. This CDR3 region has 14 residues. CDR1 and CDR2 from the germline V gene are MNHEY and SVGEGT. V was clipped by 6 bases and J by 2 bases, with 13 bases between them. The DNA of the CDR3 is TGTGCCAGCAGAACTGTGGGTCTGAACTATGGCTACACCTTC. It specifies CASRTVGLNYGYTF.

The J gene is TRBJ2-6, the V gene TRBV27; 7 bases agree with TRBD2. The CDR3 extends over 17 amino acids. The V gene's germline CDR1 is MNHEY and CDR2 SMNVEV (reference sequence). Trimming at V came to 3 bases and at J to 0 bases, leaving 5 bases not matched to a gene. CDR3 loop: CASSFRGVYSGANVLTF. In nucleotides, the CDR3 is TGTGCCAGCAGTTTTCGGGGGGTTTACTCTGGGGCCAACGTCCTGACTTTC.

This clonotype was observed a handful of times. A junction boundary mismatches the germline segment, possibly from a read error. V is TRBV12-3 or TRBV12-4 and J is TRBJ2-6, with 8 bases fitting TRBD2. This CDR3 is 17 amino acids long. Written as DNA, the CDR3 is TGTGCCAGCGGTTTATACCGGGGACTAGGTGGGGCCAACGTCCTGACTTTC. It is translated as CASGLYRGLGGANVLTF.

This chain links TRBV9 with TRBJ2-1; no definite D call. Trimming took off 3 bases at V and 0 bases at J, with 4 bases between the two ends. Germline CDR1 SGDLS, CDR2 YYNGEE. The CDR3 spans 13 residues. CDR3 coding DNA: TGTGCCAGCAGCGACAACTCCTACAATGAGCAGTTCTTC. Translation: CASSDNSYNEQFF.